This entry concerns a single T cell receptor beta chain. Antigen: not known. The data belong to a study of T cell responses to AZD1222 COVID-19 vaccine. Findings and limits, study-wide: Among vaccine-associated CD4 TCRs, coverage spanned spike, with dominance at 160-218 and 743-854. It was only a handful of AZD1222 recipients who were seropositive at baseline. Clonal diversity was possibly underestimated; the donors were predominantly white British and more often female. Unmutated variant regions reportedly attract nearly half of all spike-specific TCRs.

The protocol was immunoSEQ multiplex PCR, while the TCRdb copy is restricted to in-frame clones and leaves out a portion. The data contain approximately 120,000 clones, 88% of them singletons. The V segment lost 3 bases and the J segment 2 bases; nucleotides outside the gene matches: 0. CDR3 length: 15 residues. CDR1 is KGHSH and CDR2 is LQKENI in the germline V gene. This specimen consisted of peripheral blood, obtained on day 0 of AZD1222 vaccination. The clonotype was recovered from an adult in good health. The chain links TRBV18 to TRBJ2-7; 14 positions match TRBD2. CDR3 in amino acids: CASSPTSGGAYEQYF. CDR3 DNA sequence: TGTGCCAGCTCACCGACTAGCGGGGGGGCCTACGAGCAGTACTTC.